The subject of this entry is one T cell receptor beta chain. Individuals with alopecia areata gave both lesional scalp punch biopsies and peripheral blood for collection. The source of the sample is a study of CD8+ T cells in alopecia areata. Extraction and reverse transcription of RNA yielded cDNA as the sequencing template. Sequencing was performed with immunoSEQ multiplex PCR; in TCRdb, only in-frame clones are kept and a portion is missing. The table includes 20,000 or so clones, 66% detected once. This CDR3 spans 13 amino acids. V was trimmed by 10 bases and J by 8 bases, leaving 19 bases between them. Germline lookup yields CDR1 SNHLY and CDR2 FYNNEI.

The chain employs TRBV2 and TRBJ2-3, with D maybe TRBD2 (5 bases). This sequence originates from a human donor with alopecia areata. The sequencing here drew on skin, taken at week 0. In DNA form, the CDR3 reads TGTGCCAACAGAAGAGAGCTAGGAGGTACGCAGTATTTT. The encoded protein is CANRRELGGTQYF.